This T cell receptor (beta chain) was identified in a study of blood T cell repertoires in COVID-19. As for the study in general: The United States, Italy and Spain supplied acute and convalescent COVID-19 samples. Sample material is recorded as cDNA or gDNA derived from T cells, B-cell-depleted T cells, or PBMCs.

This CDR3 region has 14 residues. V dropped 2 bases and J dropped 5 bases, with 12 bases sitting between them. The germline V gene has CDR1 KGHSH and CDR2 LQKENI. In this sample, this clone turned up a few times. The data were produced by immunoSEQ multiplex PCR, yet TCRdb's version contains in-frame clones alone and is incomplete. This table has around 140,000 clones, about 76% appearing once. This rearrangement joins TRBV18 to TRBJ2-5; a weak D match, TRBD1 (5 bases). Sequences were obtained from peripheral blood. The sequence was collected from a human donor in a cohort sampled during active COVID-19. The CDR3 loop is CASSPDPSGETQYF. The DNA for the CDR3 is TGTGCCAGCTCACCAGACCCCTCAGGGGAGACCCAGTACTTC.